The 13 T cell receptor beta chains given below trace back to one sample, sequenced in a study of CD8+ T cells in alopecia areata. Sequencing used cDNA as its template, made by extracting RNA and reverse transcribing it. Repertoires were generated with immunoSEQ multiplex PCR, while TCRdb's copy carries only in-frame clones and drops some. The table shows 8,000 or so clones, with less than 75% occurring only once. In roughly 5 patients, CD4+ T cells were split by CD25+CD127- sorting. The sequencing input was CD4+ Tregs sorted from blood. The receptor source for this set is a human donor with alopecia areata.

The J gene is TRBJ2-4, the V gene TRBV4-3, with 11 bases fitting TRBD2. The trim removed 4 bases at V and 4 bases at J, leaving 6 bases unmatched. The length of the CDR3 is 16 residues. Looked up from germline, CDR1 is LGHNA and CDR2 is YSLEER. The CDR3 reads CASSRGLAALKNIQYF. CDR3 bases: TGCGCCAGCAGCCGGGGACTAGCGGCCCTTAAAAACATTCAGTACTTC.

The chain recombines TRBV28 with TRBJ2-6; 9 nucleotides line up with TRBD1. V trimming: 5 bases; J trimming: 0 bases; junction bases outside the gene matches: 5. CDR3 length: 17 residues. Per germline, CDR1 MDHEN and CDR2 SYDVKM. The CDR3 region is CASSPDRGFSGANVLTF. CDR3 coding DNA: TGTGCCAGCAGTCCGGACAGGGGATTCTCTGGGGCCAACGTCCTGACTTTC.

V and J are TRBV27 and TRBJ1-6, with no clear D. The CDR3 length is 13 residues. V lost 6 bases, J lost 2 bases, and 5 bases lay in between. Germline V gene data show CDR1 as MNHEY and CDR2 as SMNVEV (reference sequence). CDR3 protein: CASRGPYNSPLHF. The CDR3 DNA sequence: TGTGCCAGCAGGGGTCCCTATAATTCACCCCTCCACTTT.

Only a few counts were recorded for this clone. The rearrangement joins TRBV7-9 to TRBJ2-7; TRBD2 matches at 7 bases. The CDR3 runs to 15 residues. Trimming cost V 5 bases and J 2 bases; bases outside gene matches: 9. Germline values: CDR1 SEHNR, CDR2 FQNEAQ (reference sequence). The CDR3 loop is CASSRTIRGAYEQYF. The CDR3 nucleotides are TGTGCCAGCAGCAGAACAATCCGGGGGGCCTACGAGCAGTACTTC.

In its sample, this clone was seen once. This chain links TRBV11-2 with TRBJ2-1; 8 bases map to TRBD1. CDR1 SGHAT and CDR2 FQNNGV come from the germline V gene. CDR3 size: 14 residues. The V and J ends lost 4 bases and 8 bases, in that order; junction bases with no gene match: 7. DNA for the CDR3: TGTGCCAGCAGCTCGTGGACAGGGTATGATGAGCAGTTCTTC. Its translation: CASSSWTGYDEQFF.

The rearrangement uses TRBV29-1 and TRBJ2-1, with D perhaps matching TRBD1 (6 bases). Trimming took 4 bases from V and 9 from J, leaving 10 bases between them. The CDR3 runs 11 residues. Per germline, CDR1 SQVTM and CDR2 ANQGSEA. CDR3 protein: CSVARGGEQFF. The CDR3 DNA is TGCAGCGTTGCCAGGGGTGGTGAGCAGTTCTTC.

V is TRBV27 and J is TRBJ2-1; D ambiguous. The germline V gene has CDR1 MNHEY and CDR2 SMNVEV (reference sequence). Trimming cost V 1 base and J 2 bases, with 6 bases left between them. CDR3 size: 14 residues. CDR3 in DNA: TGTGCCAGCAGTTTATGGTCCCCCTACAATGAGCAGTTCTTC. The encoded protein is CASSLWSPYNEQFF.

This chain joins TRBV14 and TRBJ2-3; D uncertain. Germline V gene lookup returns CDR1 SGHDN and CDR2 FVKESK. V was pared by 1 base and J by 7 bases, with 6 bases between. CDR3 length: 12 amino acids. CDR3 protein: CASSQVLHTQYF. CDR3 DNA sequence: TGTGCCAGCAGCCAAGTCCTCCATACGCAGTATTTT.

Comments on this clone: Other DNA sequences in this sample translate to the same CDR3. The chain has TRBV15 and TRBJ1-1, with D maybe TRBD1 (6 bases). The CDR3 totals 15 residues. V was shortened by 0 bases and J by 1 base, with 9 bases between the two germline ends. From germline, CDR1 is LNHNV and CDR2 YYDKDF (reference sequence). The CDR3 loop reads CATSRDRRGNTEAFF. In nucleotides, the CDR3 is TGTGCCACCAGCAGAGATCGCAGGGGGAACACTGAAGCTTTCTTT.

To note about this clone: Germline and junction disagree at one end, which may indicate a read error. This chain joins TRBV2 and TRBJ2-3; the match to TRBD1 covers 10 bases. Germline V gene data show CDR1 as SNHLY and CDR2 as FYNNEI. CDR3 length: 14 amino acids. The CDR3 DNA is TGTGCCAGCACTATAATTCCGGGACAGGGGTTTTGGGATTTT. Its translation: CASTIIPGQGFWDF.

CDR3 region: CASSYWAGGHTGELFF. The CDR3 DNA is TGTGCCAGCAGTTACTGGGCGGGAGGGCACACCGGGGAGCTGTTTTTT. V usage is TRBV6-5 and J usage is TRBJ2-2, with 9 bases lining up with TRBD2. The CDR3 consists of 16 residues. With 1 base clipped from V and 3 bases from J, the junction kept 3 bases outside the gene matches. Germline CDR1 MNHEY, CDR2 SVGAGI.

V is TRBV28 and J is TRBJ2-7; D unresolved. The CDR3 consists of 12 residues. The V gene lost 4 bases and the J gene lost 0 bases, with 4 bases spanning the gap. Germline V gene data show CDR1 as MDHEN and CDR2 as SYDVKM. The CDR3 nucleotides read TGTGCCAGCAGTTCCGGCTCCTACGAGCAGTACTTC. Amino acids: CASSSGSYEQYF.

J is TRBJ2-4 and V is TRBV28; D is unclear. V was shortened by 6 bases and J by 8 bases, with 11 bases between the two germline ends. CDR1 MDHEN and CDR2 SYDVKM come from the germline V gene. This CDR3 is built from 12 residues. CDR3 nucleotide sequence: TGTGCCAGCAGCTTACGACGGGACATTCAGTACTTC. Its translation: CASSLRRDIQYF.